The entry below gives a single T cell receptor beta chain sequence along with its context. This record belongs to a study of blood T cell repertoires in COVID-19. Study as a whole: COVID-19 samples, acute and convalescent, were from the United States, Italy and Spain.

The length of the CDR3 is 13 residues. Germline V gene data show CDR1 as LGHDT and CDR2 as YNNKEL (reference sequence). V was pared by 4 bases and J by 6 bases, with 13 bases between. Source study methods: Reference gene primer amplification gave estimated nucleated cell counts. Only in-frame clones appear in the TCRdb table, and some are missing; sequencing was by immunoSEQ multiplex PCR. Clone size and the V and J calls come from that table; the DNA yielded D and trimming. The sample includes a few hundred thousand clones, about four fifths seen only once; the top ten take about 2.1%. Sequences were obtained from peripheral blood. This receptor was identified in a woman in her sixties or seventies with acute or convalescent COVID-19. The gene calls are TRBV3-1 (or the pseudogene TRBV3-2) and TRBJ2-7; D unclear. The CDR3 bases are TGTGCCAGCAGCCCGTCCATCCAGGTCGAGCAGTACTTC. It specifies CASSPSIQVEQYF.